These 11 T cell receptor beta chains originate from one sample sequenced in a study of blood T cell repertoires in COVID-19. Assay: immunoSEQ multiplex PCR; the TCRdb copy retains only in-frame clones and omits some. The table has roughly 130,000 clones, about 80% seen once. Sample: peripheral blood. The receptors were sampled from a man aged 35 to 55 with active or convalescent COVID-19.

V and J are TRBV9 and TRBJ2-7; 8 bases map to TRBD1. This CDR3 has 16 amino acids. Germline CDR1 reads SGDLS; CDR2 reads YYNGEE. V was pared by 4 bases and J by 2 bases, with 11 bases of the junction left unmatched. The CDR3 coding sequence is TGTGCCAGCAGCCTCGACCCCGGGACAGGTCCCTACGAGCAGTACTTC. Translation gives CASSLDPGTGPYEQYF.

The chain employs TRBV13 and TRBJ1-5, with a possible D match to TRBD1 (5 bases). This CDR3 is 15 amino acids long. Germline CDR1 reads PRHDT; CDR2 reads FYEKMQ (reference sequence). V gave up 3 bases and J gave up 2 bases, with 11 bases separating them. In DNA form, the CDR3 reads TGTGCCAGCAGCTTGGGCGGGGGGGGCAATCAGCCCCAGCATTTT. Its protein product is CASSLGGGGNQPQHF.

This chain uses TRBV19 with TRBJ1-5; the D gene is possibly TRBD1 (5 bases). V was pared by 1 base and J by 6 bases, with 16 bases between. Germline V gene data show CDR1 as LNHDA and CDR2 as SQIVND (reference sequence). The CDR3 runs to 16 residues. CDR3: CASSIGWQGGSQPQHF. Written as DNA, the CDR3 is TGTGCCAGTAGTATAGGTTGGCAGGGCGGGAGTCAGCCCCAGCATTTT.

The chain joins TRBV7-2 to TRBJ1-2; 8 bases fit TRBD1. Germline loops: CDR1 SGHTA, CDR2 FQGNSA. The CDR3 has 14 residues. V lost 4 bases to trimming and J lost 4 bases; unmatched junction nucleotides: 5. CDR3 sequence: CASSSGQGLYGYTF. Written as DNA, the CDR3 is TGTGCCAGCAGCTCCGGACAGGGACTCTATGGCTACACCTTC.

V is TRBV11-3 and J is TRBJ2-7; no clear D gene. The V end lost 9 bases, the J end lost 4 bases, and 25 bases lay between the germline ends. Germline V gene sequence: CDR1 SGHNT, CDR2 YENEEA. The CDR3 runs to 16 residues. The DNA for the CDR3 is TGTGCCAGGCACATAGGCCCCTTTTACAGATTTTACGAGCAGTACTTC. Its protein is CARHIGPFYRFYEQYF.

This clone was seen only a few times. This chain joins TRBV11-3 and TRBJ2-1; D is uncertain. The ends were cut back, 2 bases at V and 9 bases at J, with 8 bases in the middle. The CDR3 has 12 amino acids. In germline, CDR1 is SGHNT, CDR2 YENEEA. CDR3: CASSLSASEQFF. As DNA, the CDR3 is TGTGCCAGCAGCTTATCCGCGAGTGAGCAGTTCTTC.

This clone was observed a single time. The rearrangement joins TRBV5-4 to TRBJ1-4, with TRBD1 identical over 10 bases. Looked up from germline, CDR1 is SGHNT and CDR2 is YYREEE (reference sequence). There are 15 residues in the CDR3. Losses at the gene ends were 3 bases for V and 5 bases for J; bases not matched to a gene: 4. The CDR3, as DNA: TGTGCCAGCAGCTGGGACAGGGGCAAGAATGAAAAACTGTTTTTT. Its translation is CASSWDRGKNEKLFF.

The chain carries TRBV5-6 and TRBJ2-5; 7 bases line up with TRBD1. The CDR3 loop spans 13 amino acids. The V and J ends lost 5 bases and 4 bases, in that order; junction bases with no gene match: 5. Per germline, CDR1 SGHDT and CDR2 YYEEEE. This CDR3 is CASRTGPSETQYF. As DNA, the CDR3 is TGTGCCAGCAGGACAGGGCCATCAGAGACCCAGTACTTC.

J is TRBJ2-5 and V is TRBV7-2, with 9 bases that match TRBD2. This CDR3 comprises 15 residues. V dropped 4 bases and J dropped 2; count of bases not matched to a gene: 5. Germline CDR1 is SGHTA and CDR2 is FQGNSA. Here the CDR3 reads CASSSGLARQETQYF. CDR3 DNA: TGTGCCAGCAGCTCGGGACTAGCACGGCAAGAGACCCAGTACTTC.

The V and J genes are TRBV5-1 and TRBJ2-3, with 8 bases fitting TRBD2. Trimming cost V 4 bases and J 6 bases; bases outside gene matches: 13. The CDR3 is made up of 16 amino acids. The germline gives CDR1 SGHRS, CDR2 YFSETQ. CDR3 DNA: TGCGCCAGCAGCCCGGGGGGGGCCTCCGGGTCGGATACGCAGTATTTT. It codes for CASSPGGASGSDTQYF.

The CDR3 DNA reads as TGTGCCAGCAGCCCCCGGACAGGGACTAACTATGGCTACACCTTC. Protein: CASSPRTGTNYGYTF. This chain connects TRBV7-6 to TRBJ1-2, with 8 bases lining up with TRBD1. V gave up 5 bases and J gave up 0 bases; unmatched junction bases: 5. The CDR3 runs 15 residues. Looked up from germline, CDR1 is SGHVS and CDR2 is FNYEAQ. The entire variable domain, with the rest obtained from reference TRBV7-6 and TRBJ1-2, is as follows: GAGVSQSPRYKVTKRGQDVALRCDPISGHVSLYWYRQALGQGPEFLTYFNYEAQQDKSGLPNDRFSAERPEGSISTLTIQRTEQRDSAMYRCASSPRTGTNYGYTFGSGTRLTVV.